Below, 24 T cell receptor beta chains from the same sample are listed, as sequenced in a study of blood T cell repertoires in COVID-19. Method: immunoSEQ multiplex PCR; TCRdb's copy keeps in-frame clones and lacks some. The sample shows 300,000 to 350,000 clones, 90% to 95% of them seen only once. Sequenced: PBMCs or T cells enriched from blood (not recorded which). The receptors come from a woman aged 25 to 45 who had been exposed to COVID-19.

The chain has TRBV6-5 and TRBJ2-7; 9 nucleotides line up with TRBD2. Germline values: CDR1 MNHEY, CDR2 SVGAGI. CDR3 length: 14 residues. V dropped 5 bases and J dropped 2; count of bases not matched to a gene: 4. CDR3 DNA sequence: TGTGCCAGCAGTCCCAGCGGGGGGACCTACGAGCAGTACTTC. It translates to CASSPSGGTYEQYF.

The chain has TRBV7-8 and TRBJ1-2, with a weak D call TRBD1 (5 bases). The CDR3 runs to 14 residues. Germline CDR1 and CDR2: SGHVS and FQNEAQ. The V gene lost 1 base and the J gene lost 8 bases, with 14 bases spanning the gap. The CDR3 reads CASSLGPQGGGYTF. The CDR3 nucleotides are TGTGCCAGCAGCTTAGGGCCCCAGGGAGGAGGCTACACCTTC.

V usage is TRBV7-2 and J usage is TRBJ2-1; tentatively, D is TRBD2 (6 bases). V was clipped by 4 bases and J by 5 bases, with 12 bases between them. CDR1 is SGHTA, CDR2 FQGNSA, per germline. The CDR3 is 14 residues long. CDR3 region: CASSSWGGNNEQFF. CDR3 bases: TGTGCCAGCAGCTCATGGGGCGGGAACAATGAGCAGTTCTTC.

The V gene is TRBV5-6, the J gene TRBJ1-2; D is unclear. The ends were cut back, 2 bases at V and 3 bases at J, with 8 bases in the middle. Germline V gene sequence: CDR1 SGHDT, CDR2 YYEEEE. The CDR3 length is 13 residues. The CDR3 loop is CASSLTKHYGYTF. CDR3 sequence (DNA): TGTGCCAGCAGCTTAACTAAGCACTATGGCTACACCTTC.

J is TRBJ2-5 and V is TRBV5-6; 9 bases agree with TRBD1. The CDR3 is made up of 14 amino acids. The junction had 5 bases not matched to a gene; V was cut back by 4 bases and J by 4 bases. Germline values: CDR1 SGHDT, CDR2 YYEEEE. In DNA form, the CDR3 reads TGTGCCAGCAGCCCTACGACAGGGGGAGAGACCCAGTACTTC. Translated, it gives CASSPTTGGETQYF. The complete variable domain, with remaining parts taken from reference TRBV5-6 and TRBJ2-5, reads DAGVTQSPTHLIKTRGQQVTLRCSPKSGHDTVSWYQQALGQGPQFIFQYYEEEERQRGNFPDRFSGHQFPNYSSELNVNALLLGDSALYLCASSPTTGGETQYFGPGTRLLVL.

The V call is TRBV5-1, the J call TRBJ2-1, with TRBD2 identical over 10 bases. The CDR3 totals 14 residues. Trimming cost V 5 bases and J 10 bases; bases outside gene matches: 9. The germline V gene has CDR1 SGHRS and CDR2 YFSETQ. CDR3 nucleotides: TGCGCCAGCAGGCGGCTAGCGGGGGTGTACGAGCAGTTCTTC. Residues: CASRRLAGVYEQFF. Full variable domain (missing parts from reference TRBV5-1 and TRBJ2-1): KAGVTQTPRYLIKTRGQQVTLSCSPISGHRSVSWYQQTPGQGLQFLFEYFSETQRNKGNFPGRFSGRQFSNSRSEMNVSTLELGDSALYLCASRRLAGVYEQFFGPGTRLTVL.

The V and J genes are TRBV10-3 and TRBJ1-2; 12 nucleotides agree with TRBD1. The CDR3 runs to 13 residues. Per germline, CDR1 ENHRY and CDR2 SYGVKD. V shed 6 bases, J shed 9 bases, and the junction held 5 bases outside the gene matches. The CDR3 loop is CAIRSGTGGSYTF. In nucleotides, the CDR3 is TGTGCCATCAGATCCGGGACAGGGGGCAGCTACACCTTC.

The chain combines TRBV3-1 (or the pseudogene TRBV3-2) with TRBJ1-4, with 7 bases that match TRBD1. The V and J ends lost 3 bases and 5 bases, in that order; junction bases with no gene match: 3. This CDR3 is 14 amino acids long. CDR1 and CDR2 (germline): LGHDT, YNNKEL (reference sequence). The CDR3 bases are TGTGCCAGCAGCCAGAGACAGGGAAATGAAAAACTGTTTTTT. Residues: CASSQRQGNEKLFF.

The V call is TRBV6-5, the J call TRBJ1-1; weak D call: TRBD1 (5 bases). Germline CDR1 MNHEY, CDR2 SVGAGI. There are 16 residues in the CDR3. Trimming left V 2 bases short and J 1 base short, with 14 bases between. The CDR3 sequence: CASSYGMLTGNTEAFF. The CDR3 DNA sequence: TGTGCCAGCAGTTACGGGATGCTTACAGGGAACACTGAAGCTTTCTTT.

J is TRBJ2-1 and V is TRBV5-6; possible D gene TRBD1, 6 bases. The CDR3 has 14 residues. Germline V gene data show CDR1 as SGHDT and CDR2 as YYEEEE. V shed 7 bases and J shed 0 bases, with 11 bases lying between them. As DNA, the CDR3 is TGTGCCAGCGCTGGGGACACCTCCTACAATGAGCAGTTCTTC. This gives the protein CASAGDTSYNEQFF.

The chain has TRBV19 and TRBJ2-2; TRBD1 agrees at 9 bases. This CDR3 comprises 14 residues. With V trimmed by 8 bases and J by 5 bases, 6 bases remained unmatched. From germline, CDR1 is LNHDA and CDR2 SQIVND (reference sequence). CDR3 amino acids: CASCWTGDTGELFF. CDR3 DNA sequence: TGTGCCAGTTGCTGGACAGGGGATACCGGGGAGCTGTTTTTT.

J is TRBJ1-4 and V is TRBV4-3, with 8 bases matching TRBD1. The CDR3 is 15 amino acids. V shed 1 base and J 6 bases; nucleotides not matched to a gene: 4. Germline-derived CDR1 and CDR2 are LGHNA and YSLEER. The CDR3 protein is CASSQAGGAYEKLFF. The DNA for the CDR3 is TGCGCCAGCAGCCAAGCAGGGGGCGCATATGAAAAACTGTTTTTT.

V is TRBV7-9 and J is TRBJ1-2; 9 bases align to TRBD1. V trimming: 1 base; J trimming: 5 bases; junction bases outside the gene matches: 11. The germline CDR1 and CDR2 sequences are SEHNR and FQNEAQ (reference sequence). This CDR3 is 17 amino acids long. As DNA, the CDR3 is TGTGCCAGCAGCTTAGTCTGGGGACAGGGTTTAACTTATGGCTACACCTTC. Translated: CASSLVWGQGLTYGYTF.

This clone was picked up a small number of times. Here the CDR3 reads CASSLSPGGPNTEAFF. The CDR3 DNA reads TGTGCCAGCAGCTTAAGCCCGGGGGGCCCGAACACTGAAGCTTTCTTT. The chain uses TRBV7-9 and TRBJ1-1, with D possibly matching TRBD1 (6 bases). From germline, CDR1 is SEHNR and CDR2 FQNEAQ (reference sequence). The CDR3 is 16 amino acids. Trimming stripped 2 bases from V and 1 base from J, with 14 bases between. The full variable domain, in which reference TRBV7-9 and TRBJ1-1 provide the parts outside the CDR3, is DTGVSQNPRHKITKRGQNVTFRCDPISEHNRLYWYRQTLGQGPEFLTYFQNEAQLEKSRLLSDRFSAERPKGSFSTLEIQRTEQGDSAMYLCASSLSPGGPNTEAFFGQGTRLTVV.

This rearrangement joins TRBV7-2 to TRBJ1-1; possible D gene TRBD1, 5 bases. Trimming left V 4 bases short and J 3 bases short, with 12 bases between. The CDR3 is 14 amino acids. Germline-derived CDR1 and CDR2 are SGHTA and FQGNSA. The DNA of the CDR3 is TGTGCCAGCAGCTCCCGGGGGAGCCACACTGAAGCTTTCTTT. Encoded protein: CASSSRGSHTEAFF. Looking up the rest from reference TRBV7-2 and TRBJ1-1 gives the full variable domain: GAGVSQSPSNKVTEKGKDVELRCDPISGHTALYWYRQSLGQGLEFLIYFQGNSAPDKSGLPSDRFSAERTGGSVSTLTIQRTQQEDSAVYLCASSSRGSHTEAFFGQGTRLTVV.

The rearrangement joins TRBV5-1 to TRBJ2-1, with 13 bases lining up with TRBD2. In germline, CDR1 is SGHRS, CDR2 YFSETQ. The CDR3 contains 15 residues. V lost 2 bases and J lost 4; bases outside the gene matches: 0. DNA of the CDR3: TGCGCCAGCAGCTTACTAGCGGGGGGGTACAATGAGCAGTTCTTC. This translates into CASSLLAGGYNEQFF.

In the case of this clone: At the DNA level, this CDR3 is encoded by other sequences in the same sample as well. The rearrangement joins TRBV11-1 to TRBJ2-7; 12 bases match TRBD1. V trimming: 3 bases; J trimming: 4 bases; junction bases outside the gene matches: 1. CDR1 SGHAT and CDR2 FQDESV come from the germline V gene (reference sequence). The CDR3 has 14 residues. As DNA, the CDR3 is TGTGCCAGCAGCTTGGGACAGGGGGCTTACGAGCAGTACTTC. Translating it yields CASSLGQGAYEQYF.

V is TRBV3-1 (or the pseudogene TRBV3-2) and J is TRBJ2-5; tentatively, D is TRBD2 (6 bases). Trimming took 4 bases from V and 7 from J, leaving 7 bases between them. This CDR3 region has 11 residues. Germline loops: CDR1 LGHDT, CDR2 YNNKEL (reference sequence). This chain's CDR3 is CASSLGGTQYF. CDR3 DNA sequence: TGTGCCAGCAGCCTGGGGGGGACCCAGTACTTC.

This sequence joins TRBV2 and TRBJ1-1; 7 positions agree with TRBD1. Germline CDR1 reads SNHLY; CDR2 reads FYNNEI. V lost 6 bases to trimming and J lost 2 bases; unmatched junction nucleotides: 6. The CDR3 extends over 14 amino acids. CDR3 in amino acids: CASRSTGSNTEAFF. The CDR3 region has the DNA TGTGCCAGCAGATCGACAGGGAGTAACACTGAAGCTTTCTTT. The full variable domain, completed using reference TRBV2 and TRBJ1-1, is EPEVTQTPSHQVTQMGQEVILRCVPISNHLYFYWYRQILGQKVEFLVSFYNNEISEKSEIFDDQFSVERPDGSNFTLKIRSTKLEDSAMYFCASRSTGSNTEAFFGQGTRLTVV.

J is TRBJ2-7 and V is TRBV29-1; possible D gene TRBD2, 5 bases. The germline gives CDR1 SQVTM, CDR2 ANQGSEA. Trimming left V 1 base short and J 7 bases short, with 23 bases between. This CDR3 contains 16 residues. CDR3 in amino acids: CSVEGHPGKATGEQYF. CDR3 bases: TGCAGCGTTGAAGGACATCCCGGGAAGGCTACTGGGGAGCAGTACTTC.

J is TRBJ1-2 and V is TRBV18, with D hard to call. The CDR3 totals 13 residues. V dropped 5 bases and J dropped 3 bases, with 10 bases sitting between them. Per the germline V gene, CDR1 is KGHSH and CDR2 is LQKENI. The CDR3 nucleotides are TGTGCCAGCTCAGAGGGTACCGACTATGGCTACACCTTC. Amino acid sequence: CASSEGTDYGYTF.

This chain connects TRBV19 to TRBJ1-2, with 9 bases matching TRBD1. The V gene's germline CDR1 is LNHDA and CDR2 SQIVND (reference sequence). Trimming removed 4 bases from V and 7 bases from J; junction bases left unmatched: 7. The CDR3 covers 14 residues. The CDR3 nucleotides read TGTGCCAGTAGTACCCTACAGGGGGCTTTTGGCTACACCTTC. Its translation: CASSTLQGAFGYTF.

CDR3 DNA sequence: TGTGCCAGCAGCTATTACTTGACAGAAGGGAATGGCTACACCTTC. Its protein is CASSYYLTEGNGYTF. The chain recombines TRBV4-2 with TRBJ1-2, with D possibly TRBD1 on 5 matching bases. This CDR3 has 15 residues. Deletions cut 5 bases from V and 6 bases from J, with 19 bases between. Looked up from germline, CDR1 is LGHNA and CDR2 is YNFKEQ.

In this sample, this clone turned up a few times. V usage is TRBV7-8 and J usage is TRBJ2-7; a possible D gene is TRBD2 (6 bases). Trimming pared 4 bases from V and 7 bases from J, leaving 11 bases between. The CDR3 covers 12 residues. Per the germline V gene, CDR1 is SGHVS and CDR2 is FQNEAQ. Written as DNA, the CDR3 is TGTGCCAGCAGCTCGGAGGGGCGGGAGCAGTACTTC. Amino acids: CASSSEGREQYF.